The 18 T cell receptor beta chains below come from one sample, sequenced in a study of cytomegalovirus exposure and HLA in healthy donors. The study ran its PCR with 60 Vbeta and 13 Jbeta primers. Sequenced by immunoSEQ multiplex PCR; TCRdb stores in-frame clones only, minus some. The data show 120,000 to 150,000 clones, with around 82% seen just once and approximately 3.2% held by the top ten. The sequencing sample was made of PBMCs. The receptor source for this set is a man in his late teens or twenties in good health and CMV-seropositive.

CDR3 in DNA: TGTGCCAGCAGCCCCACAACAACTAATGAAAAACTGTTTTTT. It translates to CASSPTTTNEKLFF. V usage is TRBV11-1 and J usage is TRBJ1-4, with D unclear. Deletions cut 5 bases from V and 0 bases from J, with 7 bases between. CDR1 and CDR2 (germline): SGHAT, FQDESV (reference sequence). The CDR3 is made up of 14 amino acids.

The gene calls are TRBV18 and TRBJ1-2; D is ambiguous. Trimming removed 3 bases from V and 2 bases from J, with 10 bases in between. CDR3 length: 14 residues. CDR1 is KGHSH, CDR2 LQKENI, per germline. This chain's CDR3 is CASSPGDFNYGYTF. The CDR3, as DNA: TGTGCCAGCTCACCTGGAGATTTCAACTATGGCTACACCTTC.

The CDR3 bases are TGCGCCAGCAGCCAAGGGGGGGTGTCCGGGGAGCTGTTTTTT. This codes for CASSQGGVSGELFF. The chain employs TRBV4-1 and TRBJ2-2; TRBD2 is a possible D gene (6 bases). This CDR3 comprises 14 residues. The germline gives CDR1 MGHRA, CDR2 YSYEKL. V was clipped by 1 base and J by 6 bases, with 9 bases between them.

The V and J genes are TRBV29-1 and TRBJ1-1, with TRBD1 as a possible D gene (6 bases). The germline CDR1 and CDR2 sequences are SQVTM and ANQGSEA. V lost 7 bases and J lost 3, with 12 bases in between. The CDR3 covers 12 residues. CDR3 nucleotides: TGCAGCGGGATTACAGGGTACACTGAAGCTTTCTTT. Its protein product is CSGITGYTEAFF.

The rearrangement joins TRBV7-8 to TRBJ1-3; TRBD1 is a possible D gene (6 bases). The V gene's germline CDR1 is SGHVS and CDR2 FQNEAQ. The CDR3 loop spans 13 amino acids. V lost 6 bases and J lost 9, with 15 bases in between. The CDR3 protein is CASSFNRAGTIYF. The CDR3 DNA sequence: TGTGCCAGCAGTTTTAACAGGGCGGGCACCATATATTTT.

A single count supports this clone. The gene calls are TRBV28 and TRBJ2-4; perhaps TRBD2 as D (6 bases). V lost 6 bases and J lost 0, with 12 bases in between. The CDR3 runs 15 residues. The V gene's germline CDR1 is MDHEN and CDR2 SYDVKM. CDR3 nucleotide sequence: TGTGCCAGCAGGGAGGGGTCCTTAGCCAAAAACATTCAGTACTTC. This encodes CASREGSLAKNIQYF.

This chain connects TRBV27 to TRBJ1-3; the D is unclear. With 2 bases removed from V and 4 bases from J, the gap between germline ends came to 12 bases. The CDR3 runs 15 residues. Germline V gene data show CDR1 as MNHEY and CDR2 as SMNVEV (reference sequence). The CDR3 region has the DNA TGTGCCAGCAGTTTAGGGTTTGGGCAGGGAAACACCATATATTTT. It yields the protein CASSLGFGQGNTIYF.

The V gene is TRBV6-6, the J gene TRBJ1-5, with D perhaps matching TRBD1 (6 bases). The V gene lost 6 bases and the J gene lost 0 bases, with 15 bases spanning the gap. This CDR3 spans 16 amino acids. The germline CDR1 and CDR2 sequences are MNHNY and SVGAGI (reference sequence). The CDR3 protein is CASSQPGHYSNQPQHF. DNA of the CDR3: TGTGCCAGCAGCCAACCGGGACACTATAGCAATCAGCCCCAGCATTTT.

This clone was counted once. The chain links TRBV2 to TRBJ2-1; D possibly corresponds to TRBD2 (6 bases). CDR3 length equals 15 residues. Germline CDR1 and CDR2: SNHLY and FYNNEI. V was pared by 1 base and J by 7 bases, with 14 bases between. CDR3 in amino acids: CASSEGQVGSNEQFF. The CDR3 coding sequence is TGTGCCAGCAGTGAAGGGCAGGTCGGGAGTAATGAGCAGTTCTTC.

The chain is built from TRBV9 and TRBJ2-7; D not certain. The CDR3 length is 13 residues. The ends were cut back, 4 bases at V and 3 bases at J, with 11 bases in the middle. Per the germline V gene, CDR1 is SGDLS and CDR2 is YYNGEE. The CDR3 region is CASSQPSGYEQYF. DNA of the CDR3: TGTGCCAGCAGCCAACCGTCGGGCTACGAGCAGTACTTC.

The rearrangement links TRBV28 to TRBJ1-2, with unresolved D. The CDR3 extends over 15 amino acids. CDR1 is MDHEN and CDR2 is SYDVKM in the germline V gene. V was clipped by 5 bases and J by 4 bases, with 17 bases between them. CDR3 in amino acids: CASSLTRPGTYGYTF. CDR3 nucleotides: TGTGCCAGCAGTCTTACTAGGCCCGGCACCTATGGCTACACCTTC.

CDR3 coding DNA: TGCGCCAGCAGCCCGGGGGGCACTGTCTACGAGCAGTACTTC. Its protein is CASSPGGTVYEQYF. This rearrangement joins TRBV5-1 to TRBJ2-7, with D possibly being TRBD2 (7 bases). V dropped 4 bases and J dropped 3 bases, with 14 bases sitting between them. The CDR3 loop spans 14 amino acids. The germline V gene has CDR1 SGHRS and CDR2 YFSETQ.

Concerning this clone itself: Germline and junction disagree at one end, which may indicate a read error. The CDR3 nucleotides are TGCAGCGTTGACCTCAGCGGCTCCGAAAACTTC. Translated: CSVDLSGSENF. V is TRBV29-1 and J is TRBJ2-7, with D maybe TRBD2 (5 bases). The CDR3 has 11 residues. Germline CDR1 and CDR2: SQVTM and ANQGSEA.

This chain uses TRBV2 with TRBJ2-7; 11 positions agree with TRBD2. CDR1 and CDR2 (germline): SNHLY, FYNNEI. Losses at the gene ends were 11 bases for V and 3 bases for J; bases not matched to a gene: 12. CDR3 size: 15 residues. CDR3 in amino acids: CASIPSGTSGYEQYF. The CDR3 bases are TGTGCCTCAATCCCGTCCGGGACTAGCGGCTACGAGCAGTACTTC.

The chain carries TRBV5-6 and TRBJ2-7; D gene uncertain. V lost 4 bases and J 3 bases, leaving 14 bases between the germline ends. The CDR3 is made up of 14 amino acids. Germline V lookup: CDR1 SGHDT, CDR2 YYEEEE. The CDR3, as DNA: TGTGCCAGCAGCAGAAGCGACGGATACTACGAGCAGTACTTC. Its translation: CASSRSDGYYEQYF.

The V and J genes are TRBV20-1 and TRBJ2-7, with 7 bases identical to TRBD1. The CDR3 sequence is 11 residues long. After removal of 1 base from V and 13 bases from J, the junction contained 7 bases not matched to a gene. CDR1 and CDR2 (germline): DFQATT, SNEGSKA (reference sequence). The CDR3 DNA is TGCAGTGCTAGAGTCGGCGGACAGGTCTACGTC. Amino acids: CSARVGGQVYV.

DNA of the CDR3: TGTGCCAGCAGCGAAGGTCAGAATCGAGGCTACACCTTC. Its protein is CASSEGQNRGYTF. The chain is built from TRBV25-1 and TRBJ1-2; unclear D gene. Germline values: CDR1 MGHDK, CDR2 SYGVNS. The CDR3 runs to 13 residues. V lost 6 bases, J lost 8 bases, and 16 bases lay in between.

This clone was seen just once. This rearrangement joins TRBV28 to TRBJ1-5; TRBD1 agrees at 9 bases. The ends lost 4 bases at V and 2 bases at J; junction bases unmatched: 15. The CDR3 sequence is 19 residues long. CDR1 is MDHEN and CDR2 is SYDVKM in the germline V gene. CDR3 protein: CASSSDRGILGGGNQPQHF. Written as DNA, the CDR3 is TGTGCCAGCAGTTCCGACAGGGGGATCCTGGGTGGTGGCAATCAGCCCCAGCATTTT.